This passage covers 29 T cell receptor beta chains from one sample sequenced in a study of T-cell reconstitution after alpha-beta-depleted transplantation in children. Construction of the TCRbeta library involved unique molecular identifiers. TCRdb redid the calling of the PCR reads with MiXCR, one entry per CDR3 protein. The sample carries around 500,000 distinct CDR3 sequences, approximately 22% recorded once. The sequencing used PBMCs, mostly from graft donor cells, collected 360 days after TCRalphabeta/CD19-depleted stem cell transplant. These receptors all stem from a boy in the first two years of life who had a stem cell transplant for acute myeloid leukemia, so the T cells may come from the graft donor.

The chain is built from TRBV2 and TRBJ2-3; D gene ambiguous. Germline CDR1 is SNHLY and CDR2 is FYNNEI. The CDR3 totals 13 residues. V lost 10 bases and J 2 bases, leaving 13 bases between the germline ends. The chain's CDR3 is CATTTRSTDTQYF. The CDR3, as DNA: TGTGCCACCACAACCCGATCCACAGATACGCAGTATTTT.

This rearrangement joins TRBV24-1 to TRBJ2-3; D possibly corresponds to TRBD2 (7 bases). With 6 bases removed from V and 6 bases from J, the gap between germline ends came to 18 bases. Germline V gene sequence: CDR1 KGHDR, CDR2 SFDVKD. CDR3 size: 15 residues. This CDR3 reads CATSMGMGGQDTQYF. CDR3 DNA sequence: TGTGCCACCAGTATGGGGATGGGGGGGCAGGATACGCAGTATTTT.

The V and J genes are TRBV27 and TRBJ2-7, with D possibly being TRBD2 (7 bases). V lost 0 bases, J lost 3 bases, and 12 bases lay in between. From germline, CDR1 is MNHEY and CDR2 SMNVEV (reference sequence). The CDR3 runs 15 residues. The CDR3 DNA reads as TGTGCCAGCAGTTTATCGGGGGGGCTGAACTACGAGCAGTACTTC. Protein product: CASSLSGGLNYEQYF.

This chain links TRBV29-1 with TRBJ2-6; D might be TRBD2 (6 bases). Deletions cut 4 bases from V and 0 bases from J, with 10 bases between. The CDR3 sequence is 15 residues long. Germline CDR1 SQVTM, CDR2 ANQGSEA. The CDR3 DNA sequence: TGCAGCGTTGCGGAGGGAATCTCTGGGGCCAACGTCCTGACTTTC. Encoded protein: CSVAEGISGANVLTF.

In this sample, this clonotype turned up many times. The chain uses TRBV14 and TRBJ2-3, with D possibly matching TRBD2 (5 bases). Trimming shortened V by 5 bases and J by 3 bases, and 15 bases separated the two germline ends. The CDR3 is 15 amino acids. Germline V gene data show CDR1 as SGHDN and CDR2 as FVKESK. This CDR3 reads CASSSLPGMTDTQYF. The CDR3 coding sequence is TGTGCCAGCAGCTCCCTCCCGGGGATGACAGATACGCAGTATTTT.

The V call is TRBV7-2, the J call TRBJ2-2; D ambiguous. The CDR3 totals 13 residues. The V gene's germline CDR1 is SGHTA and CDR2 FQGNSA. Trimming shortened V by 2 bases and J by 5 bases, and 6 bases separated the two germline ends. DNA of the CDR3: TGTGCCAGCAGCTTATGGGCGACCGGGGAGCTGTTTTTT. It yields the protein CASSLWATGELFF.

This clonotype was detected many times. The V and J genes are TRBV29-1 and TRBJ1-4; D is possibly TRBD1 (5 bases). The CDR3 contains 16 residues. Trimming cost V 6 bases and J 0 bases, with 17 bases left between them. Per germline, CDR1 SQVTM and CDR2 ANQGSEA. CDR3 amino acids: CSVKLTGPATNEKLFF. For the CDR3, the DNA is TGCAGCGTCAAACTTACGGGACCAGCAACTAATGAAAAACTGTTTTTT. Drawing the rest from reference TRBV29-1 and TRBJ1-4, the complete variable domain is SAVISQKPSRDICQRGTSLTIQCQVDSQVTMMFWYRQQPGQSLTLIATANQGSEATYESGFVIDKFPISRPNLTFSTLTVSNMSPEDSSIYLCSVKLTGPATNEKLFFGSGTQLSVL.

This clonotype was picked up many times. The chain recombines TRBV20-1 with TRBJ1-3; no clear D gene. Looked up from germline, CDR1 is DFQATT and CDR2 is SNEGSKA (reference sequence). Trimming removed 5 bases at V and 0 bases at J, with 14 bases between. CDR3 size: 15 residues. The CDR3 coding sequence is TGCAGTGCTGCACCAGTTGAGAACTCTGGAAACACCATATATTTT. Its protein is CSAAPVENSGNTIYF.

The chain has TRBV5-8 and TRBJ2-3; 9 bases fit TRBD1. This CDR3 is 15 amino acids long. Germline assignment: CDR1 SGHTS and CDR2 YDEGEE. Losses at the gene ends were 4 bases for V and 1 base for J; bases not matched to a gene: 4. CDR3 in amino acids: CASSIGQGRTDTQYF. The CDR3 DNA follows: TGTGCCAGCAGCATCGGACAGGGGCGCACAGATACGCAGTATTTT.

This clonotype was detected only a few times. The J gene is TRBJ2-7, the V gene TRBV4-3; 12 bases map to TRBD1. Germline V gene data show CDR1 as LGHNA and CDR2 as YSLEER. The junction had 10 bases not matched to a gene; V was cut back by 0 bases and J by 1 base. The CDR3 sequence is 19 residues long. The CDR3 here is CASSQESGTGGPISYEQYF. CDR3 coding DNA: TGCGCCAGCAGCCAAGAATCTGGGACAGGGGGCCCTATTTCCTACGAGCAGTACTTC.

The table lists this clonotype with many counts. The chain couples TRBV20-1 to TRBJ2-7, with D perhaps assigned TRBD1 or TRBD2 (6 bases each). The germline gives CDR1 DFQATT, CDR2 SNEGSKA (reference sequence). This CDR3 has 15 amino acids. Trimming cost V 3 bases and J 2 bases, with 17 bases left between them. The CDR3 DNA reads TGCAGTGCTAGTCTTATTTGGGGGGCCACCTACGAGCAGTACTTC. It codes for CSASLIWGATYEQYF.

Many counts were recorded for this clonotype. The genes are TRBV20-1 and TRBJ2-1, with TRBD1 identical over 8 bases. The germline V gene has CDR1 DFQATT and CDR2 SNEGSKA (reference sequence). The CDR3 has 12 amino acids. The V segment lost 6 bases and the J segment 9 bases; nucleotides outside the gene matches: 7. The CDR3, as DNA: TGCAGTGCAACGGACAGGGCGAGTGAGCAGTTCTTC. This sequence encodes CSATDRASEQFF.

The sample holds a few counts of this clonotype. The chain employs TRBV3-1 and TRBJ2-5, with D possibly TRBD2 on 7 matching bases. This CDR3 has 13 residues. V was pared by 11 bases and J by 2 bases, with 15 bases between. Germline V lookup: CDR1 LGHDT, CDR2 YNNKEL (reference sequence). The DNA of the CDR3 is TGTGCCCCCCGGCGGGGGCCTCAAGAGACCCAGTACTTC. Translation gives CAPRRGPQETQYF.

This chain links TRBV12-3 or TRBV12-4 with TRBJ2-7, with 9 bases lining up with TRBD1. The CDR3 spans 16 residues. The V gene end was trimmed by 5 bases and the J gene end by 5 bases; junction bases not matched to a gene: 13. CDR3 sequence reads: CASSPAGTGSSHEQYF. CDR3 nucleotides: TGTGCCAGCAGTCCGGCCGGGACAGGGAGTTCCCACGAGCAGTACTTC.

About this clonotype itself: Because it lacks the conserved phenylalanine or tryptophan at the end, this CDR3 is likely a read error. This chain joins TRBV27 and TRBJ2-7; 10 nucleotides align to TRBD2. The J segment lost 5 bases and the V segment lost 3 bases, leaving 1 base of the junction unmatched. Germline CDR1 reads MNHEY; CDR2 reads SMNVEV (reference sequence). This CDR3 has 13 amino acids. The CDR3 nucleotides are TGTGCCAGCAGTTTTAGCGGGAGGAACGAGCAGTACATC. Residues: CASSFSGRNEQYI.

In this sample, this clonotype turned up many times. The chain joins TRBV11-3 to TRBJ2-1, with D perhaps being TRBD1 or TRBD2 (5 bases each). With 7 bases removed from V and 5 bases from J, the gap between germline ends came to 18 bases. This CDR3 is built from 15 residues. CDR1 is SGHNT, CDR2 YENEEA, per germline. CDR3 coding DNA: TGTGCCAGCACCCAAGAGGGGACGATAAACAATGAGCAGTTCTTC. Protein: CASTQEGTINNEQFF.

The V call is TRBV5-1, the J call TRBJ2-2; the D gene is possibly TRBD2 (5 bases). The CDR3 covers 13 residues. Germline CDR1 is SGHRS and CDR2 is YFSETQ. Trimming removed 5 bases from V and 7 bases from J, with 12 bases in between. The CDR3 loop is CASRGGSHGELFF. The CDR3 DNA reads as TGCGCCAGCAGGGGCGGGTCGCACGGGGAGCTGTTTTTT. Full variable domain (remainder filled in from reference TRBV5-1 and TRBJ2-2): KAGVTQTPRYLIKTRGQQVTLSCSPISGHRSVSWYQQTPGQGLQFLFEYFSETQRNKGNFPGRFSGRQFSNSRSEMNVSTLELGDSALYLCASRGGSHGELFFGEGSRLTVL.

This clonotype was recorded a few times. The V and J genes are TRBV7-9 and TRBJ2-7, with TRBD1 matching 9 bases. V shed 7 bases, J shed 3 bases, and the junction held 16 bases outside the gene matches. The germline V gene has CDR1 SEHNR and CDR2 FQNEAQ (reference sequence). CDR3 length: 17 residues. The CDR3 bases are TGTGCCAGCACCTCATCGAAGTACGCGACAGGGGGCTACGAGCAGTACTTC. Translating it yields CASTSSKYATGGYEQYF.

The sample holds a few counts of this clonotype. This sequence joins TRBV9 and TRBJ2-7; D ambiguous. CDR1 is SGDLS and CDR2 is YYNGEE in the germline V gene. The V gene lost 0 bases and the J gene lost 5 bases, with 12 bases spanning the gap. CDR3 size: 14 residues. CDR3 loop: CASSVEVRWDEQYF. The CDR3 nucleotides are TGTGCCAGCAGCGTAGAGGTGAGGTGGGACGAGCAGTACTTC.

There are a few counts of this clonotype. Here the CDR3 DNA reads TGCAGCGTTAGGGCCGCGTCGAATGGCTACACCTTC. Translating it yields CSVRAASNGYTF. The J gene is TRBJ1-2, the V gene TRBV29-1, with unresolved D. The CDR3 runs to 12 residues. In germline, CDR1 is SQVTM, CDR2 ANQGSEA. V lost 5 bases and J 6 bases, leaving 13 bases between the germline ends.

The gene calls are TRBV29-1 and TRBJ2-7, with D possibly matching TRBD2 (6 bases). The germline CDR1 and CDR2 sequences are SQVTM and ANQGSEA. Trimming cost V 1 base and J 0 bases, with 7 bases left between them. The CDR3 has 13 residues. DNA for the CDR3: TGCAGCGTTGAAGGCGGGACCTCCTACGAGCAGTACTTC. As protein: CSVEGGTSYEQYF.

This chain connects TRBV7-2 to TRBJ2-7; the D gene is possibly TRBD1 (5 bases). Germline CDR1 is SGHTA and CDR2 is FQGNSA. With 3 bases removed from V and 2 bases from J, the gap between germline ends came to 20 bases. The CDR3 has 17 amino acids. DNA of the CDR3: TGTGCCAGCAGCTTTGGGTTTCGTATGGACAAAACCTACGAGCAGTACTTC. Its protein product is CASSFGFRMDKTYEQYF.

This clonotype was seen a handful of times. The chain combines TRBV18 with TRBJ2-3; 8 bases agree with TRBD1. The CDR3 is 14 residues long. From germline, CDR1 is KGHSH and CDR2 LQKENI. J gave up 3 bases and V 4 bases, and 3 bases lay outside the gene matches. CDR3 loop: CASSHQGATDTQYF. In nucleotides, the CDR3 is TGTGCCAGCTCACATCAGGGGGCGACAGATACGCAGTATTTT.

The chain links TRBV29-1 to TRBJ2-2, with 7 bases identical to TRBD1. The J segment lost 5 bases and the V segment lost 6 bases, leaving 6 bases of the junction unmatched. This CDR3 spans 13 amino acids. Looked up from germline, CDR1 is SQVTM and CDR2 is ANQGSEA. CDR3 protein: CSVWAGGTGELFF. CDR3 bases: TGCAGCGTGTGGGCAGGGGGTACCGGGGAGCTGTTTTTT.

This clonotype was counted many times. The V gene is TRBV5-1, the J gene TRBJ2-7, with 11 positions matching TRBD1. Trimming removed 4 bases from V and 3 bases from J; junction bases left unmatched: 6. The CDR3 loop spans 15 amino acids. The germline gives CDR1 SGHRS, CDR2 YFSETQ. In DNA form, the CDR3 reads TGCGCCAGCAGCCACACCGGGACAGGGGGCTACGAGCAGTACTTC. Protein sequence: CASSHTGTGGYEQYF. Full variable domain (outside the CDR3, taken from reference TRBV5-1 and TRBJ2-7): KAGVTQTPRYLIKTRGQQVTLSCSPISGHRSVSWYQQTPGQGLQFLFEYFSETQRNKGNFPGRFSGRQFSNSRSEMNVSTLELGDSALYLCASSHTGTGGYEQYFGPGTRLTVT.

This clonotype was seen at least ten times. The chain couples TRBV12-3 or TRBV12-4 to TRBJ2-7; no clear D gene. The CDR3 spans 12 residues. With 7 bases removed from V and 4 bases from J, the gap between germline ends came to 11 bases. The CDR3 region has the DNA TGTGCCAGCAAGGCCCCTGGGTACGAGCAGTACTTC. The encoded protein is CASKAPGYEQYF.

The chain uses TRBV20-1 and TRBJ2-1; 13 bases match TRBD2. Germline V gene lookup returns CDR1 DFQATT and CDR2 SNEGSKA (reference sequence). The CDR3 is made up of 16 amino acids. The V and J ends lost 1 base and 9 bases, in that order; junction bases with no gene match: 9. The CDR3 spells CSARGLTSGGAGEQFF. CDR3 DNA: TGCAGTGCTAGAGGCCTAACTAGCGGGGGGGCAGGTGAGCAGTTCTTC.

This chain uses TRBV6-1 with TRBJ2-3; 8 bases agree with TRBD2. The CDR3 has 14 residues. CDR1 and CDR2 from the germline V gene are MNHNS and SASEGT. V dropped 6 bases and J dropped 6; count of bases not matched to a gene: 8. The CDR3 nucleotides are TGTGCCAGCAGGAAGCGGGGGCTCCGGGATACGCAGTATTTT. This encodes CASRKRGLRDTQYF.

The V gene is TRBV20-1, the J gene TRBJ2-1; 8 bases are shared with TRBD1. Germline V gene sequence: CDR1 DFQATT, CDR2 SNEGSKA (reference sequence). The CDR3 contains 13 residues. V gave up 5 bases and J gave up 8 bases; unmatched junction bases: 8. The CDR3: CSAFGTGLHEQFF. CDR3 DNA sequence: TGCAGTGCTTTCGGGACAGGATTACATGAGCAGTTCTTC.